This note documents a single TCR beta chain sequence. Its antigen is currently unknown. This sample stems from a study of blood T cells in healthy people across ages. Study as a whole: Template switching recovered approximately one barcoded beta molecule for every two T cells. Points from the study as a whole: Among T cells, TCR beta diversity per million cells dropped roughly linearly as age rose. In the absence of known donor CMV status, changes in expanded clonotypes were possibly confounded.

Primers used in a second PCR of about 6 to 11 cycles were a sample-barcoded 5' primer and a J-beta primer mix. Each cDNA molecule received a tag from a template-switch adaptor that had 12 random nucleotides. TCRdb used MiXCR to reprocess the 5' RACE reads, holding one entry per CDR3 protein. The sample lists over 1.5 million distinct CDR3 sequences, approximately 50% occurring once. This CDR3 has 17 residues. Germline CDR1 and CDR2: LGHNA and YSLEER. V was pared by 6 bases and J by 7 bases, with 14 bases of the junction left unmatched. The chain links TRBV4-3 to TRBJ2-1, with 11 nucleotides matching TRBD2. Material: blood. This TCR was sampled from a middle-aged woman in good health. CDR3 in amino acids: CASSSGSPGLAENEQFF. The CDR3 DNA follows: TGCGCCAGCAGTTCTGGTTCCCCGGGACTAGCGGAAAATGAGCAGTTCTTC.